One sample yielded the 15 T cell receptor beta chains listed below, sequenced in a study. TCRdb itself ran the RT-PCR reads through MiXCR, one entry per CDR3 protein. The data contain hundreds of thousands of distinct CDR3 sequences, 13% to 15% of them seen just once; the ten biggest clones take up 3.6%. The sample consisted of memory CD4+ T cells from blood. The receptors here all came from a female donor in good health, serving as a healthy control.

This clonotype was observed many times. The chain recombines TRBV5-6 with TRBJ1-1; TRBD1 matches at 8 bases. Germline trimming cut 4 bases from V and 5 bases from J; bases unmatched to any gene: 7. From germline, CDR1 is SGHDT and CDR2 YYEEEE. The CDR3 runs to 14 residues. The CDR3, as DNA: TGTGCCAGCAGCATAGCGGACAGGGAAACTGAAGCTTTCTTT. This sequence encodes CASSIADRETEAFF.

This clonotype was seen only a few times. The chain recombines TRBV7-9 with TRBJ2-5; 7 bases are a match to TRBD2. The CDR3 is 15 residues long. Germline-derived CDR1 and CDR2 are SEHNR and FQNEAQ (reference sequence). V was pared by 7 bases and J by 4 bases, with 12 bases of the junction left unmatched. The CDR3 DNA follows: TGTGCCAGCATAAGGGAGGGGCATGGTGGAGAGACCCAGTACTTC. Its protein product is CASIREGHGGETQYF.

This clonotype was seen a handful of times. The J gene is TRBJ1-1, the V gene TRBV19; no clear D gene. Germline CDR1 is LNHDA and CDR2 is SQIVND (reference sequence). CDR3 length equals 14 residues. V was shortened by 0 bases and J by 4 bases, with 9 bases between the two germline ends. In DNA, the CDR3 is TGTGCCAGTAGTATAGACTGGACCTCCACTGAAGCTTTCTTT. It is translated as CASSIDWTSTEAFF.

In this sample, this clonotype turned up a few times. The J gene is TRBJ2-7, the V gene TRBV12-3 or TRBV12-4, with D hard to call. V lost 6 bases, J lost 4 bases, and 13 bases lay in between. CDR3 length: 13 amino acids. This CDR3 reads CASRDRATYEQYF. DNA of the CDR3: TGTGCCAGCAGGGACCGGGCTACTTACGAGCAGTACTTC.

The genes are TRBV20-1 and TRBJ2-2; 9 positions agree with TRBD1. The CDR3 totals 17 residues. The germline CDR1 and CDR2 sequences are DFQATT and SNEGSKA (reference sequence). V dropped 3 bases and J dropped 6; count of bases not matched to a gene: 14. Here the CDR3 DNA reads TGCAGTGCTAGGGCCCCATCCGGGACAGGGTTGTCCGGGGAGCTGTTTTTT. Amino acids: CSARAPSGTGLSGELFF.

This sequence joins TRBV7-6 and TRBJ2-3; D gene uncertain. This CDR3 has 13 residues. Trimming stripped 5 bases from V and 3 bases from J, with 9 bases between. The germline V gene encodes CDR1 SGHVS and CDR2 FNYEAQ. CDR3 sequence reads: CASSARQTDTQYF. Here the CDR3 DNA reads TGTGCCAGCAGCGCTCGGCAGACAGATACGCAGTATTTT.

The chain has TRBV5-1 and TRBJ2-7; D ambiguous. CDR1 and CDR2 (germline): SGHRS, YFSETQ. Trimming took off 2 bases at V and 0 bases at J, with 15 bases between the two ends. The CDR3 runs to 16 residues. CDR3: CASSFGSGRNSYEQYF. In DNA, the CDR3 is TGCGCCAGCAGCTTTGGATCGGGCAGGAACTCCTACGAGCAGTACTTC.

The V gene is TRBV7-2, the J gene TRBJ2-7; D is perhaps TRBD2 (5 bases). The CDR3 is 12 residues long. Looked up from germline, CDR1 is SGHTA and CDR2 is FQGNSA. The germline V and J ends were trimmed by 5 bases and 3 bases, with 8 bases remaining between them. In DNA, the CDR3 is TGTGCCAGCAGCATTGGGAGCTACGAGCAGTACTTC. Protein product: CASSIGSYEQYF.

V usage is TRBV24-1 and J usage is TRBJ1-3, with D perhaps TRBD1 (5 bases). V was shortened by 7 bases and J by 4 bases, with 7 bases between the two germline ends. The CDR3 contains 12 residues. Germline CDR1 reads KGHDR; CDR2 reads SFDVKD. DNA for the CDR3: TGTGCCACCAGCGGGGCAGGAAACACCATATATTTT. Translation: CATSGAGNTIYF.

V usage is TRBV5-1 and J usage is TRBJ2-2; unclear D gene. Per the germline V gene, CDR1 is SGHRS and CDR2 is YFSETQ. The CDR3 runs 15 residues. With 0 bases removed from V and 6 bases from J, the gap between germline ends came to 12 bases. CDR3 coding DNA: TGCGCCAGCAGCTTGGCGGCCTTAGGGTCCGGGGAGCTGTTTTTT. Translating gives CASSLAALGSGELFF.

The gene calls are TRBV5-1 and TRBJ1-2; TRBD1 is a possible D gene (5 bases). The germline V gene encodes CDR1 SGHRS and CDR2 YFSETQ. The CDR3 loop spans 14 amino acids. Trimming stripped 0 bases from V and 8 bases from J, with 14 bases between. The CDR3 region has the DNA TGCGCCAGCAGCTTGGGGGGCAGATTCCTCGGCTACACCTTC. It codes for CASSLGGRFLGYTF.

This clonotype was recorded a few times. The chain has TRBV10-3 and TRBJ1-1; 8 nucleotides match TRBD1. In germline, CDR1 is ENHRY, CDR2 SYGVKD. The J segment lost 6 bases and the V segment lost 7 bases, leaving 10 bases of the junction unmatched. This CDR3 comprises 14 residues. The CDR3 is CAIKHSQGAPEAFF. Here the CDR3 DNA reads TGTGCCATCAAACACTCTCAGGGGGCACCTGAAGCTTTCTTT.

The DNA of the CDR3 is TGTGCCAGCAGTCGGGGGGGGCAAGAGACCCAGTACTTC. It translates to CASSRGGQETQYF. The chain has TRBV12-3 or TRBV12-4 and TRBJ2-5; 8 bases align to TRBD2. There are 13 residues in the CDR3. V dropped 5 bases and J dropped 2; count of bases not matched to a gene: 1.

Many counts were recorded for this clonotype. CDR3 amino acids: CASRRGVAGPTQYF. The CDR3 DNA is TGTGCCAGCAGGCGGGGGGTCGCGGGGCCTACCCAGTACTTC. The rearrangement joins TRBV6-5 to TRBJ2-5; 8 bases map to TRBD2. The ends lost 6 bases at V and 8 bases at J; junction bases unmatched: 11. Germline V gene data show CDR1 as MNHEY and CDR2 as SVGAGI. The CDR3 is 14 amino acids.

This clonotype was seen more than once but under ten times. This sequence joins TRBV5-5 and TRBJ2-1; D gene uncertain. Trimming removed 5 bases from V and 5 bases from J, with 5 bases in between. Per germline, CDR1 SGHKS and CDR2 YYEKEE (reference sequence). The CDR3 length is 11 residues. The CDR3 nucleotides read TGTGCCAGCAGGAAAAACAATGAGCAGTTCTTC. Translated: CASRKNNEQFF.